Below are 13 T cell receptor beta chains sequenced from a single sample in a study of CD8 T cells in Susac syndrome (dated by TCRdb to between 2018 and 2021). Receptor amplification or capture employed the immunoSEQ multiplex PCR assay. RNA was extracted using the RNeasy kit, and about 0.5 to 1 ug of the RNA was reverse transcribed with random hexamers. In TCRdb, the public reads were trimmed at Q25 with fastp and aligned with MiXCR, with productive beta chains retained. Records with the same CDR3 protein are collapsed into one entry carrying the most frequent genes and DNA. For this sample the table gives 120,000 or so distinct CDR3 sequences, of which around 94% were detected only once. The ten largest clones represent around 0.1% of the sample. Source material: CD4+ T cells from PBMCs. These receptors were obtained from a human donor in good health.

V gene TRBV29-1 combines with J gene TRBJ1-2, with 9 bases fitting TRBD1. Germline trimming cut 3 bases from V and 4 bases from J; bases unmatched to any gene: 15. Germline values: CDR1 SQVTM, CDR2 ANQGSEA. The CDR3 totals 17 residues. CDR3: CSVDKSTGGGFSYGYTF. In nucleotides, the CDR3 is TGCAGCGTTGATAAGTCCACAGGGGGCGGTTTTAGCTATGGCTACACCTTC.

The V gene is TRBV2, the J gene TRBJ2-5, with 9 nucleotides matching TRBD1. V dropped 6 bases and J dropped 2; count of bases not matched to a gene: 1. This CDR3 has 13 amino acids. CDR1 and CDR2 (germline): SNHLY, FYNNEI. The CDR3 loop is CASRGTGQETQYF. In DNA form, the CDR3 reads TGTGCCAGCAGGGGGACAGGGCAAGAGACCCAGTACTTC. The entire variable domain, with the rest obtained from reference TRBV2 and TRBJ2-5, is as follows: EPEVTQTPSHQVTQMGQEVILRCVPISNHLYFYWYRQILGQKVEFLVSFYNNEISEKSEIFDDQFSVERPDGSNFTLKIRSTKLEDSAMYFCASRGTGQETQYFGPGTRLLVL.

The CDR3 nucleotides read TGTGCCAGCAGCTTAGTCCCCCCCGCTGGGCAAGAGACCCAGTACTTC. Translated: CASSLVPPAGQETQYF. The rearrangement uses TRBV7-9 and TRBJ2-5; D uncertain. CDR1 is SEHNR, CDR2 FQNEAQ, per germline (reference sequence). The CDR3 contains 16 residues. V lost 1 base and J 2 bases, leaving 14 bases between the germline ends.

The chain combines TRBV20-1 with TRBJ2-2; 7 nucleotides agree with TRBD2. The germline CDR1 and CDR2 sequences are DFQATT and SNEGSKA (reference sequence). The V and J ends lost 6 bases and 5 bases, in that order; junction bases with no gene match: 9. The CDR3 has 14 residues. CDR3 sequence reads: CSAMWPGGTGELFF. CDR3 nucleotide sequence: TGCAGTGCAATGTGGCCGGGGGGAACCGGGGAGCTGTTTTTT.

The count of this clonotype is one. V gene TRBV7-2 combines with J gene TRBJ2-5; D remains unclear. The CDR3 covers 13 residues. The V gene lost 5 bases and the J gene lost 4 bases, with 11 bases spanning the gap. From germline, CDR1 is SGHTA and CDR2 FQGNSA. This CDR3 is CASSLERSETQYF. CDR3 coding DNA: TGTGCCAGCAGCCTAGAACGGTCAGAGACCCAGTACTTC.

This clonotype has just one count. This chain uses TRBV5-8 with TRBJ1-1, with a possible D match to TRBD1 (6 bases). The V gene lost 6 bases and the J gene lost 0 bases, with 12 bases spanning the gap. The CDR3 runs 14 residues. In germline, CDR1 is SGHTS, CDR2 YDEGEE. In DNA form, the CDR3 reads TGTGCCAGCATCAGGGGCGTCATGAACACTGAAGCTTTCTTT. Encoded protein: CASIRGVMNTEAFF.

The chain carries TRBV12-3 or TRBV12-4 and TRBJ2-5, with D uncertain. The ends were cut back, 5 bases at V and 1 base at J, with 5 bases in the middle. This CDR3 comprises 12 residues. CDR3 sequence: CASSRFQETQYF. CDR3 DNA: TGTGCCAGCAGTCGTTTCCAAGAGACCCAGTACTTC.

The chain combines TRBV19 with TRBJ2-3, with D perhaps matching TRBD2 (6 bases). The V end was cut by 3 bases, the J end by 6 bases, with 10 bases between. Looked up from germline, CDR1 is LNHDA and CDR2 is SQIVND (reference sequence). This CDR3 has 13 residues. In DNA, the CDR3 is TGTGCCAGTAGTATGGAGGGAACGGATACGCAGTATTTT. Protein product: CASSMEGTDTQYF.

This clonotype was seen a few times. The DNA of the CDR3 is TGTGCCAGCACTGGGACTAGCGGGAGTAGGACAGATACGCAGTATTTT. As protein: CASTGTSGSRTDTQYF. This rearrangement joins TRBV2 to TRBJ2-3; 14 positions match TRBD2. This CDR3 region has 16 residues. Trimming took 7 bases from V and 3 from J; bases not matched to a gene: 6. Per the germline V gene, CDR1 is SNHLY and CDR2 is FYNNEI.

The V call is TRBV7-9, the J call TRBJ2-6; TRBD2 might be the D (5 bases). Germline V lookup: CDR1 SEHNR, CDR2 FQNEAQ (reference sequence). The V and J ends lost 7 bases and 3 bases respectively, with 7 bases between them. This CDR3 region has 13 residues. The CDR3 nucleotides are TGTGCCAGCAAGGAGGTTGGGGCCAACGTCCTGACTTTC. It codes for CASKEVGANVLTF.

The chain recombines TRBV19 with TRBJ1-1, with D unclear. The CDR3 extends over 13 amino acids. CDR1 and CDR2 from the germline V gene are LNHDA and SQIVND (reference sequence). V dropped 7 bases and J dropped 0 bases, with 9 bases sitting between them. Here the CDR3 DNA reads TGTGCCAGTAAGGGAGGAGTGAACACTGAAGCTTTCTTT. Protein product: CASKGGVNTEAFF.

The chain links TRBV30 to TRBJ2-7, with TRBD2 as a possible D gene (6 bases). The length of the CDR3 is 13 residues. CDR1 is GTSNPN, CDR2 SVGIG, per germline (reference sequence). V was shortened by 5 bases and J by 5 bases, with 16 bases between the two germline ends. CDR3 amino acids: CAWGKGGDHEQYF. The CDR3 DNA reads as TGTGCCTGGGGGAAGGGAGGAGACCACGAGCAGTACTTC.

The CDR3 protein is CSASLGRAITYEQYF. CDR3 sequence (DNA): TGCAGTGCCTCTCTGGGCAGGGCGATTACCTACGAGCAGTACTTC. This chain links TRBV20-1 with TRBJ2-7; weak D call: TRBD1 (5 bases). Germline V gene sequence: CDR1 DFQATT, CDR2 SNEGSKA (reference sequence). The germline V and J ends were trimmed by 6 bases and 2 bases, with 20 bases remaining between them. This CDR3 has 15 residues.